These 17 T cell receptor beta chains share one sample of origin, sequenced in a study of prognosis after radiotherapy for stage I lung cancer. Genomic DNA was the source, and TCR beta CDR3 was amplified from it by two-round multiplex PCR. Individual primers that were specific to each TRBV and TRBJ gene served in first-round PCR. A single record per CDR3 protein comes from TCRdb applying MiXCR to the multiplex PCR reads. Among fewer than 40,000 distinct CDR3 sequences listed, about 40% were seen once. Here the sequenced sample was PBMCs, taken before or after stereotactic body radiation therapy (not recorded which). Receptors were obtained from a donor of 50 years or more with non-small cell lung cancer.

This clonotype was counted at least ten times. This chain joins TRBV19 and TRBJ2-7; D gene uncertain. The V gene's germline CDR1 is LNHDA and CDR2 SQIVND (reference sequence). The CDR3 totals 16 residues. V was pared by 6 bases and J by 0 bases, with 18 bases between. The CDR3, as DNA: TGTGCCAGTAGCCCTCGCGCAGGCCTAAACTCCTACGAGCAGTACTTC. It is translated as CASSPRAGLNSYEQYF.

On this clonotype itself: This probably arose from a read error, given a far larger clone one base away. The rearrangement uses TRBV6-8 and TRBJ2-3, with D unclear. The CDR3 contains 15 residues. Per the germline V gene, CDR1 is MNHGY and CDR2 is SAAAGT. This chain's CDR3 is CANSLDAPSTDTQYF. CDR3 nucleotides: TGTGCCAACAGTCTCGACGCCCCTAGCACAGATACGCAGTATTTT.

In the case of this clonotype: No conserved phenylalanine or tryptophan is present at the end of the CDR3, so a read error is the likely explanation. The chain employs TRBV28 and TRBJ2-7; 7 positions agree with TRBD2. J was trimmed by 7 bases and V by 10 bases; bases with no gene match: 16. In germline, CDR1 is MDHEN, CDR2 SYDVKM. This CDR3 comprises 14 residues. CDR3 DNA: TGTGCCACCTCGTGGAGCGGGGCCGCGCTGGAGCAGTACTTA. Its translation is CATSWSGAALEQYL.

V is TRBV5-1 and J is TRBJ2-2, with D tentatively TRBD2 (6 bases). The germline V gene encodes CDR1 SGHRS and CDR2 YFSETQ. Trimming took off 2 bases at V and 4 bases at J, with 12 bases between the two ends. The CDR3 loop spans 15 amino acids. The CDR3 protein is CASSFPGGSTGELFF. The DNA for the CDR3 is TGCGCCAGCAGCTTCCCCGGGGGAAGCACCGGGGAGCTGTTTTTT. Supplemented by reference TRBV5-1 and TRBJ2-2, the full variable domain reads KAGVTQTPRYLIKTRGQQVTLSCSPISGHRSVSWYQQTPGQGLQFLFEYFSETQRNKGNFPGRFSGRQFSNSRSEMNVSTLELGDSALYLCASSFPGGSTGELFFGEGSRLTVL.

The chain employs TRBV19 and TRBJ2-2; 7 bases align to TRBD1. This CDR3 is 13 amino acids long. From germline, CDR1 is LNHDA and CDR2 SQIVND (reference sequence). V gave up 11 bases and J gave up 6 bases; unmatched junction bases: 9. CDR3 nucleotide sequence: TGTGCCGTTAGGGGGCCGGGGCCCGGGGAGCTGTTTTTT. Protein sequence: CAVRGPGPGELFF.

The V call is TRBV19, the J call TRBJ2-7; D unclear. The CDR3 extends over 13 amino acids. Trimming cost V 5 bases and J 3 bases, with 11 bases left between them. Germline V gene sequence: CDR1 LNHDA, CDR2 SQIVND (reference sequence). This CDR3 reads CASSPQKFYEQYF. In DNA form, the CDR3 reads TGTGCCAGTAGTCCACAGAAATTCTACGAGCAGTACTTC.

There are many counts of this clonotype. This chain links TRBV7-2 with TRBJ1-2, with 12 bases matching TRBD1. J gave up 7 bases and V 6 bases, and 9 bases lay outside the gene matches. Per the germline V gene, CDR1 is SGHTA and CDR2 is FQGNSA. CDR3 size: 15 residues. The CDR3 nucleotides read TGTGCCAGCAGGAATTCGGGACAGGGGGCTATTGGCTACACCTTC. Protein product: CASRNSGQGAIGYTF.

About this clonotype itself: A junction boundary mismatches the germline segment, possibly from a read error. V gene TRBV7-9 combines with J gene TRBJ2-7; perhaps TRBD1 as D (6 bases). The CDR3 covers 15 residues. CDR1 and CDR2 from the germline V gene are SEHNR and FQNEAQ (reference sequence). The CDR3 reads CASSLAGGATYEHYF. The CDR3 bases are TGTGCCAGCAGCTTAGCTGGGGGCGCCACCTACGAGCACTACTTC. Combining the CDR3 with reference TRBV7-9 and TRBJ2-7 gives the whole variable domain DTGVSQNPRHKITKRGQNVTFRCDPISEHNRLYWYRQTLGQGPEFLTYFQNEAQLEKSRLLSDRFSAERPKGSFSTLEIQRTEQGDSAMYLCASSLAGGATYEHYFGPGTRLTVT.

This clonotype was detected once. The rearrangement uses TRBV5-8 and TRBJ1-4; no firm D call. The CDR3 is 15 amino acids. The germline CDR1 and CDR2 sequences are SGHTS and YDEGEE. The germline V and J ends were trimmed by 4 bases and 0 bases, with 10 bases remaining between them. The chain's CDR3 is CASSPIRATNEKLFF. The CDR3 DNA reads as TGTGCCAGCAGCCCCATACGTGCAACTAATGAAAAACTGTTTTTT.

This clonotype was seen at least ten times. The chain links TRBV5-1 to TRBJ2-7, with 10 bases aligning to TRBD2. Germline CDR1 and CDR2: SGHRS and YFSETQ. The CDR3 contains 18 residues. The junction had 11 bases not matched to a gene; V was cut back by 2 bases and J by 0 bases. The CDR3 coding sequence is TGCGCCAGCAGCTTCGATATGACTAGCGGGTATAGCTCCTACGAGCAGTACTTC. This gives the protein CASSFDMTSGYSSYEQYF.

This clonotype showed up many times. The V call is TRBV19, the J call TRBJ2-7; 7 bases align to TRBD1. After removal of 4 bases from V and 6 bases from J, the junction contained 12 bases not matched to a gene. The CDR3 length is 15 residues. Germline V gene data show CDR1 as LNHDA and CDR2 as SQIVND (reference sequence). The DNA for the CDR3 is TGTGCCAGTAGTACCCCCGGGACAGCCATACTCGAGCAGTACTTC. It is translated as CASSTPGTAILEQYF.

Of note for this clonotype: This may be a read error, as it is one base from a much larger clone. DNA for the CDR3: TGTGCCGGCGGTCGGGAGAGGAACAGCCATGAGCAGTTCTTC. Amino acid sequence: CAGGRERNSHEQFF. This chain uses TRBV6-1 with TRBJ2-1; weak D call: TRBD2 (6 bases). V lost 11 bases and J lost 8, with 22 bases in between. The length of the CDR3 is 14 residues. Germline values: CDR1 MNHNS, CDR2 SASEGT.

The table lists this clonotype with many counts. The chain is built from TRBV5-1 and TRBJ1-1, with no clear D. There are 15 residues in the CDR3. Germline V CDR1 and CDR2: SGHRS, YFSETQ. V lost 0 bases and J lost 4, with 13 bases in between. The CDR3 coding sequence is TGCGCCAGCAGCTTGGTAGGACTCCTGGGCACTGAAGCTTTCTTT. Translation gives CASSLVGLLGTEAFF.

There are a few counts of this clonotype. The chain is built from TRBV19 and TRBJ1-6; D is perhaps TRBD1 (6 bases). The CDR3 runs 13 residues. Trimming cost V 5 bases and J 10 bases, with 12 bases left between them. CDR1 LNHDA and CDR2 SQIVND come from the germline V gene (reference sequence). CDR3 DNA: TGTGCCAGTAGTTTCGGACAGAGCTCACCCCTCCACTTT. Residues: CASSFGQSSPLHF. Full variable domain (remainder filled in from reference TRBV19 and TRBJ1-6): DGGITQSPKYLFRKEGQNVTLSCEQNLNHDAMYWYRQDPGQGLRLIYYSQIVNDFQKGDIAEGYSVSREKKESFPLTVTSAQKNPTAFYLCASSFGQSSPLHFGNGTRLTVT.

The V call is TRBV5-1, the J call TRBJ1-2, with 10 bases that match TRBD1. CDR1 SGHRS and CDR2 YFSETQ come from the germline V gene. The V segment lost 6 bases and the J segment 6 bases; nucleotides outside the gene matches: 8. This CDR3 contains 14 residues. CDR3 amino acids: CASTPGQGIDGYTF. CDR3 coding DNA: TGCGCCAGCACCCCGGGACAGGGGATAGATGGCTACACCTTC.

A word on this clonotype: One base away lies a much larger clone, so this may be a sequencing read error. The rearrangement uses TRBV29-1 and TRBJ1-1, with a tentative D call TRBD1 (6 bases). V lost 8 bases, J lost 2 bases, and 21 bases lay in between. Germline lookup yields CDR1 SQVTM and CDR2 ANQGSEA. The CDR3 totals 15 residues. The CDR3 protein is CSLGGLPQGNTEAFF. DNA of the CDR3: TGCAGCTTGGGGGGGCTTCCACAGGGTAACACTGAAGCTTTCTTT.

This clonotype is judged medium-sized. The rearrangement uses TRBV6-4 and TRBJ2-1, with TRBD2 identical over 12 bases. The V and J ends lost 5 bases and 5 bases, in that order; junction bases with no gene match: 4. Germline CDR1 reads MRHNA; CDR2 reads SNTAGT. There are 15 residues in the CDR3. CDR3 protein: CASSQGLAGNNEQFF. In nucleotides, the CDR3 is TGTGCCAGCAGTCAAGGACTAGCGGGGAACAATGAGCAGTTCTTC.